The 14 T cell receptor beta chains given below trace back to one sample, sequenced in a study of neurological immune-mediated disorders. TCRdb re-called the 5' RACE reads with MiXCR, one entry per CDR3 protein. The sample records about 50,000 distinct CDR3 sequences, under 2% being singletons. Sequencing was carried out using PBMCs. The receptors originated from a woman aged 40 to 50 with multiple sclerosis.

At least ten counts were recorded for this clonotype. A much larger clone lies one base from this, so it may be a read error. This CDR3 fails to terminate in the conserved phenylalanine or tryptophan, so it likely reflects a read error. The rearrangement links TRBV12-3 or TRBV12-4 to TRBJ1-2; D might be TRBD1 (5 bases). There are 15 residues in the CDR3. V lost 3 bases and J lost 4, with 15 bases in between. The CDR3 DNA reads as TGTGCCAGCAGTTTGACCCGCCGGGGGGTCTATGGCTACACCGTC. The encoded protein is CASSLTRRGVYGYTV.

This clonotype showed up many times. This rearrangement joins TRBV20-1 to TRBJ1-2; 12 bases map to TRBD1. Trimming took 8 bases from V and 8 from J; bases not matched to a gene: 18. The CDR3 sequence is 16 residues long. The germline V gene encodes CDR1 DFQATT and CDR2 SNEGSKA (reference sequence). The CDR3 region is CSSYTRDRGLVRGYTF. Here the CDR3 DNA reads TGCAGTTCCTATACCCGGGACAGGGGGCTTGTAAGAGGCTACACCTTC.

This clonotype was detected many times. CDR3 amino acids: CSATGTWDSNQPQHF. The DNA for the CDR3 is TGCAGTGCTACAGGGACTTGGGACAGCAATCAGCCCCAGCATTTT. The J gene is TRBJ1-5, the V gene TRBV20-1, with a tentative D call TRBD1 (5 bases). V was pared by 4 bases and J by 1 base, with 14 bases between. The CDR3 totals 15 residues. The germline gives CDR1 DFQATT, CDR2 SNEGSKA (reference sequence).

This clonotype was counted ten times or more. This rearrangement joins TRBV27 to TRBJ2-7, with 13 bases that match TRBD2. J lost 3 bases, V lost 6 bases, and 8 bases had no gene match. The V gene's germline CDR1 is MNHEY and CDR2 SMNVEV (reference sequence). The CDR3 sequence is 16 residues long. This CDR3 is CASSWTSGGYIYEQYF. In DNA form, the CDR3 reads TGTGCCAGCAGCTGGACTAGCGGGGGCTATATCTACGAGCAGTACTTC.

This clonotype was seen only a few times. The chain joins TRBV11-2 to TRBJ1-2, with 9 bases lining up with TRBD1. Germline lookup yields CDR1 SGHAT and CDR2 FQNNGV. V shed 1 base, J shed 6 bases, and the junction held 9 bases outside the gene matches. The CDR3 has 16 residues. CDR3 residues: CASSLAGTGIGDGYTF. The CDR3 DNA sequence: TGTGCCAGCAGCTTAGCTGGGACAGGGATAGGAGATGGCTACACCTTC.

The table lists this clonotype with many counts. The genes are TRBV20-1 and TRBJ2-3; 15 bases are shared with TRBD2. The germline CDR1 and CDR2 sequences are DFQATT and SNEGSKA (reference sequence). Losses at the gene ends were 1 base for V and 4 bases for J; bases not matched to a gene: 6. There are 17 residues in the CDR3. CDR3 DNA: TGCAGTGCTAGAGCAATTTGGACTAGCGGGGGGGCAGATACGCAGTATTTT. Amino acids: CSARAIWTSGGADTQYF.

This clonotype was counted many times. The CDR3 nucleotides are TGTGCCACCAGTGATTTCGGCAGAGAGACCCAGTACTTC. This encodes CATSDFGRETQYF. The genes are TRBV24-1 and TRBJ2-5; no clear D. V lost 1 base and J 4 bases, leaving 6 bases between the germline ends. The CDR3 runs to 13 residues. The germline V gene has CDR1 KGHDR and CDR2 SFDVKD.

This clonotype was detected many times. The V call is TRBV12-3 or TRBV12-4, the J call TRBJ1-5, with TRBD1 matching over 8 bases. The CDR3 runs 14 residues. Trimming removed 4 bases from V and 5 bases from J; junction bases left unmatched: 4. CDR3 DNA sequence: TGTGCCAGCAGTTCGGACAGGGAGGATCAGCCCCAGCATTTT. It is translated as CASSSDREDQPQHF.

This clonotype came up many times. The V call is TRBV4-1, the J call TRBJ1-1, with D possibly matching TRBD1 (6 bases). The ends were cut back, 0 bases at V and 4 bases at J, with 12 bases in the middle. The CDR3 has 15 residues. Germline V gives CDR1 MGHRA, CDR2 YSYEKL. The CDR3 here is CASSQEGGMGTEAFF. The CDR3, as DNA: TGCGCCAGCAGCCAAGAAGGGGGAATGGGCACTGAAGCTTTCTTT.

This clonotype showed up many times. This chain joins TRBV9 and TRBJ2-3; a possible D gene is TRBD2 (5 bases). Germline values: CDR1 SGDLS, CDR2 YYNGEE. CDR3 length: 15 residues. The V gene lost 0 bases and the J gene lost 0 bases, with 8 bases spanning the gap. The CDR3, as DNA: TGTGCCAGCAGCGTAGATGGGAGAAGCACAGATACGCAGTATTTT. Translating gives CASSVDGRSTDTQYF. The whole variable domain, remainder taken from reference TRBV9 and TRBJ2-3, is DSGVTQTPKHLITATGQRVTLRCSPRSGDLSVYWYQQSLDQGLQFLIQYYNGEERAKGNILERFSAQQFPDLHSELNLSSLELGDSALYFCASSVDGRSTDTQYFGPGTRLTVL.

This clonotype was recorded many times. V is TRBV20-1 and J is TRBJ1-6, with unresolved D. The CDR3 loop spans 13 amino acids. Germline V gene data show CDR1 as DFQATT and CDR2 as SNEGSKA (reference sequence). Trimming stripped 5 bases from V and 9 bases from J, with 14 bases between. CDR3 in DNA: TGCAGTGCTCGGCAGACAATCGGTTCACCCCTCCACTTT. This sequence encodes CSARQTIGSPLHF.

Many counts were recorded for this clonotype. The chain couples TRBV12-5 to TRBJ2-7; D is unclear. CDR3 length equals 14 residues. The V and J ends lost 9 bases and 3 bases respectively, with 18 bases between them. Germline V gene sequence: CDR1 LGHNT, CDR2 FRNRAP. CDR3 nucleotide sequence: TGTGCTAGCTCTACAGAACAGCCCCACTACGAGCAGTACTTC. Protein product: CASSTEQPHYEQYF.

Of note for this clonotype: A read error may be the cause here, since a much bigger clone is one base away. V and J are TRBV5-1 and TRBJ2-3, with D unresolved. In germline, CDR1 is SGHRS, CDR2 YFSETQ. The CDR3 length is 13 residues. V was clipped by 3 bases and J by 3 bases, with 8 bases between them. The CDR3 DNA reads TGCGCCAGCAGCTCCCTAGAAACAGATACGCAGTATTTT. Amino acids: CASSSLETDTQYF.

This clonotype was recorded many times. The J gene is TRBJ2-2, the V gene TRBV12-3 or TRBV12-4, with D possibly called TRBD1 or TRBD2 (6 bases each). The V gene lost 4 bases and the J gene lost 2 bases, with 14 bases spanning the gap. The CDR3 is 16 residues long. CDR3 amino acids: CASSYQGRDNTGELFF. The CDR3 coding sequence is TGTGCCAGCAGTTACCAGGGGCGGGATAACACCGGGGAGCTGTTTTTT.